This is a list of T cell receptor beta chains from one sample in a study of blood T cells in healthy people across ages. TCRdb recomputed calls from the 5' RACE reads with MiXCR, one row per CDR3 protein. The data hold 1.5 million to 1.9 million distinct CDR3 sequences, with less than 45% observed a single time. Specimen: blood. The receptors derive from a young woman in good health. Both conserved end residues are part of each CDR3. The order of the fields is clone size, V gene, J gene, CDR3 protein. The size of a clone is reported for some rows only, either as once, few or many, or as a class for expanded clones.

.,TRBV4-3,TRBJ2-1,CASSQRGDKRFF
.,TRBV3-1,.,CASSQVSSSYNEQYF
.,TRBV11-2,TRBJ2-3,CAGSLSLETQYF
.,TRBV12-3/TRBV12-4,TRBJ1-1,CASSRTGESTEAFF
.,TRBV6-5,TRBJ1-2,CASTQMGYGYTF
.,TRBV27,TRBJ2-1,CASSSLAQSSYNEQFF
few,TRBV18,TRBJ1-2,CASSPQPWGANYGYTF
.,TRBV18,TRBJ2-5,CASSPLAPSGSQETQYF
few,TRBV4-3,TRBJ2-1,CASRHLTGTSGRGEQFF
.,TRBV2,TRBJ2-3,CASSRWTGVQDTQYF
.,TRBV2,TRBJ2-1,CASRPGLVYNEQFF